Shown below are 21 T cell receptor beta chains from a single sample sequenced in a study of CD8 T cells in ankylosing spondylitis (dated by TCRdb to the late 2010s). Library prep was done by 5' RACE. The listed sequencing device is Illumina HiSeq 2500. TCRdb reran the public reads through fastp at Q25 and MiXCR, keeping productive beta chains. Every CDR3 protein is listed once, alongside the most common genes and DNA of its rows. The sample data list approximately 35,000 distinct CDR3 sequences, and 13% of these were observed just once. The top ten clones comprise about a third of the sample. Specimen: synovial fluid, either unsorted or a sorted T cell fraction (not recorded which). The receptors were sampled from a male donor with ankylosing spondylitis.

This clonotype occurred many times. The chain employs TRBV7-2 and TRBJ2-7, with D maybe TRBD2 (6 bases). The CDR3 loop spans 15 amino acids. Germline CDR1 is SGHTA and CDR2 is FQGNSA. V was cut by 5 bases and J by 2 bases, with 16 bases left in between. The CDR3 loop reads CASSLRDLSTYEQYF. The CDR3 nucleotides are TGTGCCAGCAGCCTACGGGACTTATCAACCTACGAGCAGTACTTC.

This clonotype has more than one count but fewer than ten. This chain connects TRBV6-1 to TRBJ2-1, with 8 positions matching TRBD2. In germline, CDR1 is MNHNS, CDR2 SASEGT. V trimming: 6 bases; J trimming: 0 bases; junction bases outside the gene matches: 1. The CDR3 consists of 14 residues. The CDR3, as DNA: TGTGCCAGCAGAGGGACTAGCTCCTACAATGAGCAGTTCTTC. Its protein product is CASRGTSSYNEQFF.

There are a few counts of this clonotype. The chain links TRBV5-1 to TRBJ2-1; 8 nucleotides agree with TRBD2. Unmatched junction bases numbered 12, after V lost 4 bases and J lost 9 bases. The CDR3 covers 15 residues. Germline-derived CDR1 and CDR2 are SGHRS and YFSETQ. The CDR3 is CASSLSTTGGIEQFF. CDR3 in DNA: TGCGCCAGCAGCCTGTCTACCACGGGGGGGATTGAGCAGTTCTTC.

This clonotype has a count of ten or more. The rearrangement links TRBV3-1 to TRBJ2-5; 7 bases are a match to TRBD2. This CDR3 spans 17 amino acids. Germline assignment: CDR1 LGHDT and CDR2 YNNKEL (reference sequence). J gave up 0 bases and V 0 bases, and 7 bases lay outside the gene matches. This CDR3 reads CASSQDLPSGDQETQYF. Written as DNA, the CDR3 is TGTGCCAGCAGCCAAGATCTCCCTAGCGGTGACCAAGAGACCCAGTACTTC.

Written as DNA, the CDR3 is TGTGCCTGGGGCGATACCAACACTGAAGCTTTCTTT. Encoded protein: CAWGDTNTEAFF. The chain is built from TRBV30 and TRBJ1-1, with D hard to call. CDR1 GTSNPN and CDR2 SVGIG come from the germline V gene (reference sequence). V dropped 5 bases and J dropped 2 bases, with 9 bases sitting between them. This CDR3 comprises 12 residues.

This CDR3 is CASSSGVGLASEQYF. The CDR3 nucleotides are TGTGCCAGCAGTTCCGGTGTCGGACTAGCTTCCGAGCAGTACTTC. The chain links TRBV27 to TRBJ2-7, with 8 bases identical to TRBD2. CDR3 length: 15 amino acids. The germline V gene has CDR1 MNHEY and CDR2 SMNVEV (reference sequence). The V gene end was trimmed by 4 bases and the J gene end by 6 bases; junction bases not matched to a gene: 11.

This clonotype was counted a few times. The chain is built from TRBV7-8 and TRBJ1-1, with a weak D call TRBD1 (5 bases). V dropped 1 base and J dropped 11 bases, with 20 bases sitting between them. Germline V gene sequence: CDR1 SGHVS, CDR2 FQNEAQ. The CDR3 sequence is 15 residues long. The CDR3 DNA is TGTGCCAGCAGCTTAGGGGGCGGTGGGGCGCCGGAGGCTTTCTTT. Protein product: CASSLGGGGAPEAFF.

The rearrangement links TRBV6-2 or TRBV6-3 to TRBJ2-7, with D perhaps being TRBD1 or TRBD2 (5 bases each). The CDR3 extends over 15 amino acids. V was trimmed by 2 bases and J by 4 bases, leaving 15 bases between them. Germline V lookup: CDR1 MNHEY, CDR2 SVGEGT. CDR3 bases: TGTGCCAGCAGTTACAACCGGGACGTAGGGTACGAGCAGTACTTC. Its translation: CASSYNRDVGYEQYF.

A few counts support this clonotype. The chain uses TRBV2 and TRBJ2-2; D gene ambiguous. CDR1 and CDR2 (germline): SNHLY, FYNNEI. V lost 4 bases and J 2 bases, leaving 11 bases between the germline ends. The CDR3 has 15 residues. The CDR3 DNA follows: TGTGCCAGCAGTGTTGGCCAATTAAACACCGGGGAGCTGTTTTTT. It yields the protein CASSVGQLNTGELFF. The full variable domain, in which reference TRBV2 and TRBJ2-2 provide the parts outside the CDR3, is EPEVTQTPSHQVTQMGQEVILRCVPISNHLYFYWYRQILGQKVEFLVSFYNNEISEKSEIFDDQFSVERPDGSNFTLKIRSTKLEDSAMYFCASSVGQLNTGELFFGEGSRLTVL.

This sequence joins TRBV5-6 and TRBJ2-1; 16 bases fit TRBD2. Germline V lookup: CDR1 SGHDT, CDR2 YYEEEE. The J segment lost 0 bases and the V segment lost 7 bases, leaving 7 bases of the junction unmatched. The CDR3 length is 18 residues. CDR3 sequence (DNA): TGTGCCAGCGGCCCGGGACTAGCGGGAGGGGCCTCCTACAATGAGCAGTTCTTC. This gives the protein CASGPGLAGGASYNEQFF.

This clonotype has only a few counts. The chain carries TRBV4-3 and TRBJ2-2, with 7 bases lining up with TRBD1. V shed 0 bases and J 5 bases; nucleotides not matched to a gene: 6. The CDR3 totals 16 residues. Germline V gene lookup returns CDR1 LGHNA and CDR2 YSLEER. This CDR3 reads CASSQDLTGSTGELFF. The DNA for the CDR3 is TGCGCCAGCAGCCAAGATTTGACAGGGAGTACCGGGGAGCTGTTTTTT.

The table lists this clonotype with many counts. The chain has TRBV2 and TRBJ1-2, with a possible D match to TRBD1 (6 bases). Germline CDR1 is SNHLY and CDR2 is FYNNEI. Trimming cost V 0 bases and J 4 bases, with 15 bases left between them. This CDR3 spans 16 amino acids. The CDR3 sequence is CASSEALGQGIYGYTF. The CDR3 region has the DNA TGTGCCAGCAGTGAAGCGCTTGGGCAGGGGATCTATGGCTACACCTTC. The full variable domain, with the rest looked up from reference TRBV2 and TRBJ1-2, is EPEVTQTPSHQVTQMGQEVILRCVPISNHLYFYWYRQILGQKVEFLVSFYNNEISEKSEIFDDQFSVERPDGSNFTLKIRSTKLEDSAMYFCASSEALGQGIYGYTFGSGTRLTVV.

The chain recombines TRBV5-1 with TRBJ2-7; D gene uncertain. From germline, CDR1 is SGHRS and CDR2 YFSETQ. This CDR3 is built from 13 residues. The V end lost 0 bases, the J end lost 4 bases, and 8 bases lay between the germline ends. The CDR3 region is CASSLVGRYEQYF. CDR3 nucleotide sequence: TGCGCCAGCAGCTTGGTAGGCAGATACGAGCAGTACTTC.

This clonotype was counted only a few times. The rearrangement links TRBV2 to TRBJ2-6; D call uncertain. The length of the CDR3 is 17 residues. Trimming removed 4 bases from V and 2 bases from J, with 15 bases in between. Germline V gives CDR1 SNHLY, CDR2 FYNNEI. The CDR3 loop reads CASSASSPSTGANVLTF. DNA of the CDR3: TGTGCCAGCAGTGCCAGTTCCCCCTCGACTGGGGCCAACGTCCTGACTTTC. Together with reference TRBV2 and TRBJ2-6, the CDR3 gives the full variable domain: EPEVTQTPSHQVTQMGQEVILRCVPISNHLYFYWYRQILGQKVEFLVSFYNNEISEKSEIFDDQFSVERPDGSNFTLKIRSTKLEDSAMYFCASSASSPSTGANVLTFGAGSRLTVL.

This clonotype was recorded a few times. V and J are TRBV27 and TRBJ2-5; a weak D match, TRBD2 (6 bases). The germline V and J ends were trimmed by 5 bases and 0 bases, with 25 bases remaining between them. The CDR3 spans 19 residues. Germline CDR1 MNHEY, CDR2 SMNVEV (reference sequence). CDR3 residues: CASSPRDWGVAADQETQYF. The CDR3, as DNA: TGTGCCAGCAGTCCACGGGATTGGGGGGTAGCGGCGGACCAAGAGACCCAGTACTTC.

This clonotype was detected many times. The chain has TRBV2 and TRBJ2-1; 10 bases agree with TRBD1. Germline CDR1 reads SNHLY; CDR2 reads FYNNEI. Trimming at V came to 6 bases and at J to 3 bases, leaving 8 bases not matched to a gene. This CDR3 has 16 amino acids. The CDR3 DNA reads TGTGCCAGCAGAGCCGGGACAGGGGATCTCTACAATGAGCAGTTCTTC. This encodes CASRAGTGDLYNEQFF.

By its share, this clonotype is large. The genes are TRBV7-9 and TRBJ2-7, with D tentatively TRBD1 or TRBD2 (6 bases each). The CDR3 is 16 residues long. V lost 2 bases, J lost 3 bases, and 17 bases lay in between. Germline CDR1 is SEHNR and CDR2 is FQNEAQ (reference sequence). Written as DNA, the CDR3 is TGTGCCAGCAGCTTAATCGGGGGCCCCGGCCGCTACGAGCAGTACTTC. It yields the protein CASSLIGGPGRYEQYF.

In this sample, this clonotype turned up a few times. This chain links TRBV4-1 with TRBJ2-1; 10 bases line up with TRBD2. Germline lookup yields CDR1 MGHRA and CDR2 YSYEKL. This CDR3 is built from 15 residues. Trimming at V came to 3 bases and at J to 4 bases, leaving 3 bases not matched to a gene. The CDR3 sequence: CASSHKRGGYNEQFF. The CDR3 DNA reads as TGCGCCAGCAGCCACAAGCGGGGGGGGTACAATGAGCAGTTCTTC.

This clonotype was seen ten or more times. The V call is TRBV27, the J call TRBJ1-5, with D tentatively TRBD1 (5 bases). Between the trimmed V and J ends, which lost 1 base and 4 bases, there was a span of 8 bases. The CDR3 contains 14 residues. The germline V gene encodes CDR1 MNHEY and CDR2 SMNVEV (reference sequence). DNA for the CDR3: TGTGCCAGCAGTTTATTGGGGGGGAATCAGCCCCAGCATTTT. As protein: CASSLLGGNQPQHF.

This clonotype was counted between two and nine times. The CDR3 loop is CASSVGQGLIQANYGYTF. The CDR3, as DNA: TGTGCCAGCAGCGTAGGGCAGGGGCTCATCCAAGCTAACTATGGCTACACCTTC. The rearrangement links TRBV9 to TRBJ1-2, with D perhaps TRBD1 (6 bases). The CDR3 consists of 18 residues. The V end was cut by 0 bases, the J end by 0 bases, with 18 bases between. The V gene's germline CDR1 is SGDLS and CDR2 YYNGEE.

This clonotype was detected a few times. The chain carries TRBV6-2 or TRBV6-3 and TRBJ2-1; 7 nucleotides agree with TRBD1. J gave up 0 bases and V 2 bases, and 4 bases lay outside the gene matches. The CDR3 runs to 16 residues. Looked up from germline, CDR1 is MNHEY and CDR2 is SVGEGT. CDR3 residues: CASSYHRQGSYNEQFF. In DNA form, the CDR3 reads TGTGCCAGCAGTTACCACAGACAGGGCTCCTACAATGAGCAGTTCTTC.